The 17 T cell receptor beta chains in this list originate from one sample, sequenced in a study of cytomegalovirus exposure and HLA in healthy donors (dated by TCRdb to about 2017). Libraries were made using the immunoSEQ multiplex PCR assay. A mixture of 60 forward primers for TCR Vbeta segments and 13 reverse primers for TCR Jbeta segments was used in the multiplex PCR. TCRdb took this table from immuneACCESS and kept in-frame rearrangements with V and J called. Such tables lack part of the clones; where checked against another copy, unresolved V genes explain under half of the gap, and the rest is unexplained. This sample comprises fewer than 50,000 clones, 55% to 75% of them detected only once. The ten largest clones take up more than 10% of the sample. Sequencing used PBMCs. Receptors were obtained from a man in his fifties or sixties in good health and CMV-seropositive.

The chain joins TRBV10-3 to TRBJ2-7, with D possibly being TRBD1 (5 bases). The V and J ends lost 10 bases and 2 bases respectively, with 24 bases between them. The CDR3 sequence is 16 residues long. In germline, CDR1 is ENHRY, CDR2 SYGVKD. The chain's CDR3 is CATQGPHTDKTYEQYF. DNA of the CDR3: TGTGCCACACAAGGACCTCACACGGACAAGACCTACGAGCAGTACTTC.

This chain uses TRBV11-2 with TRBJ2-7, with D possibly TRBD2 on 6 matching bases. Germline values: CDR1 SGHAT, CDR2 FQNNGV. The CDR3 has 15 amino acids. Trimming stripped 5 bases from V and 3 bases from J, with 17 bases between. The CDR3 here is CASSPNPEGRYEQYF. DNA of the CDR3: TGTGCCAGCAGCCCAAACCCGGAGGGACGCTACGAGCAGTACTTC.

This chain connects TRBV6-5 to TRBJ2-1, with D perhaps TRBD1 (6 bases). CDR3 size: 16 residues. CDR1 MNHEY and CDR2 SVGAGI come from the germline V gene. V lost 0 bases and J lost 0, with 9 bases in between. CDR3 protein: CASSYSGQTSYNEQFF. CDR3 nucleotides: TGTGCCAGCAGTTACTCTGGACAGACCTCCTACAATGAGCAGTTCTTC.

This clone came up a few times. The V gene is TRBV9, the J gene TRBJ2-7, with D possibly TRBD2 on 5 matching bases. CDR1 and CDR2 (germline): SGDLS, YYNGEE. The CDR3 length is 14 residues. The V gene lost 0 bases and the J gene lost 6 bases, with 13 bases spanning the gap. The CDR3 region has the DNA TGTGCCAGCAGCGTAGGAGAGGGTTCGGTCGAGCAGTACTTC. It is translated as CASSVGEGSVEQYF.

The CDR3 is CASSLSLAVSEQFF. As DNA, the CDR3 is TGTGCCAGCAGCTTATCGTTAGCCGTTAGTGAGCAGTTCTTC. The chain has TRBV5-4 and TRBJ2-1; D gene uncertain. CDR3 length: 14 amino acids. Trimming left V 2 bases short and J 9 bases short, with 15 bases between. CDR1 and CDR2 from the germline V gene are SGHNT and YYREEE (reference sequence).

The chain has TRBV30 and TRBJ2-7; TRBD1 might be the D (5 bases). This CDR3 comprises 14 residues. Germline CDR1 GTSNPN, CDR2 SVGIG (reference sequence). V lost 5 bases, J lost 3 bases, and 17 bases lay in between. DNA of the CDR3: TGTGCCTGGGGAGATGAGCAGGGTATCTACGAGCAGTACTTC. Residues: CAWGDEQGIYEQYF. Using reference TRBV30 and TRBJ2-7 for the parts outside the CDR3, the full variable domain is SQTIHQWPATLVQPVGSPLSLECTVEGTSNPNLYWYRQAAGRGLQLLFYSVGIGQISSEVPQNLSASRPQDRQFILSSKKLLLSDSGFYLCAWGDEQGIYEQYFGPGTRLTVT.

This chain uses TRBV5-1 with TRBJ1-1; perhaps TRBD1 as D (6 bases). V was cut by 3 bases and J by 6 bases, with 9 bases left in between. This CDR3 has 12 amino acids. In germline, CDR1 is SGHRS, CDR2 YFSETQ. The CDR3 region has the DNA TGCGCCAGCAGCTATAACAGGGCTGAAGCTTTCTTT. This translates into CASSYNRAEAFF.

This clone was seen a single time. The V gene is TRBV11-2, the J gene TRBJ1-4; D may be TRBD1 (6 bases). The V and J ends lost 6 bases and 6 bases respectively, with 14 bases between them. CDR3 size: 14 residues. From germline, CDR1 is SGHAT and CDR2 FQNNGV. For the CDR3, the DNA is TGTGCCAGCAGTCAAACAGGGCCGGATGAAAAACTGTTTTTT. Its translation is CASSQTGPDEKLFF.

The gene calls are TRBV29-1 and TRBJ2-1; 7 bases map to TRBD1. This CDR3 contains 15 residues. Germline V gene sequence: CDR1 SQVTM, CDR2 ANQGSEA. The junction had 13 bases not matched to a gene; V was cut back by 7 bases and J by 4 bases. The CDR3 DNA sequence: TGCAGCGCCGAGGGGGCACTCACAATGTACAATGAGCAGTTCTTC. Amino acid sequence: CSAEGALTMYNEQFF.

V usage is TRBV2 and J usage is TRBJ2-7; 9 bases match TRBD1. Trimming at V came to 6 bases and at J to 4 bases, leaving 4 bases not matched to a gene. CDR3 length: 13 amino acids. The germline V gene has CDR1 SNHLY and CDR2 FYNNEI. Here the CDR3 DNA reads TGTGCCAGCAGGGGACAGGGCTGGTACGAGCAGTACTTC. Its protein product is CASRGQGWYEQYF.

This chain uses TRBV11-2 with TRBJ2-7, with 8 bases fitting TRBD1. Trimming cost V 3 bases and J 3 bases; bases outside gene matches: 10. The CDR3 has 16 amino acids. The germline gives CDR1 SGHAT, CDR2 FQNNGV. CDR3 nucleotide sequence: TGTGCCAGCAGCTTGGACGGACAGGGAGTAAACTACGAGCAGTACTTC. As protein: CASSLDGQGVNYEQYF.

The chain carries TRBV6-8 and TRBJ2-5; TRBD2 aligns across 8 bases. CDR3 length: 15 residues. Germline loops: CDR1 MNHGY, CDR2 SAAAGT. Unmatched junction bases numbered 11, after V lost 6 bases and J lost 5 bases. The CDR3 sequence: CASRYKAGEPETQYF. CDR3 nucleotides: TGTGCCAGCAGATATAAAGCGGGGGAGCCGGAGACCCAGTACTTC.

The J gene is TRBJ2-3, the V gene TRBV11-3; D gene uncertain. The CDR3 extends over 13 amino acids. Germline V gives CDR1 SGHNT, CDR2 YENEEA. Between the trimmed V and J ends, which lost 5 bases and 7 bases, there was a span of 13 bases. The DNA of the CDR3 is TGTGCCAGCAGCGTATCGAGCGCCAATACGCAGTATTTT. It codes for CASSVSSANTQYF.

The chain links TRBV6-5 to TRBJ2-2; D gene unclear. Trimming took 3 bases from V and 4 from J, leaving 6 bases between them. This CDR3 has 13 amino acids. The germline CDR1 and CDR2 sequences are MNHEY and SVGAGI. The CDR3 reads CASSYISTGELFF. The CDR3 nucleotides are TGTGCCAGCAGTTATATTTCCACCGGGGAGCTGTTTTTT.

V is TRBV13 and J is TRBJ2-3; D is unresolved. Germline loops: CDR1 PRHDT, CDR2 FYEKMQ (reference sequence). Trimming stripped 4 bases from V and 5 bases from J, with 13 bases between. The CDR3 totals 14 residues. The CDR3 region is CASSSFGQGDTQYF. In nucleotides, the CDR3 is TGTGCCAGCAGCTCCTTTGGGCAAGGAGATACGCAGTATTTT.

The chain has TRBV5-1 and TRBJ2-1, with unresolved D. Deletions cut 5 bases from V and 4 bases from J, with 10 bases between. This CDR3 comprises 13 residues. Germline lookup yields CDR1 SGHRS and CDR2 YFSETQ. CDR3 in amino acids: CASSFSRYNEQFF. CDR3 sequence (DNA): TGCGCCAGCAGTTTTAGCAGATACAATGAGCAGTTCTTC.

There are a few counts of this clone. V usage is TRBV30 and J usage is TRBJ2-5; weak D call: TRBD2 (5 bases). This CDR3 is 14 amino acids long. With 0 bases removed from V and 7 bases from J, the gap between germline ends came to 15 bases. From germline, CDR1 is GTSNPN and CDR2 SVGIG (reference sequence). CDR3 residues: CAWSVSRAVGTQYF. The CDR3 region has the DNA TGTGCCTGGAGTGTATCGCGGGCCGTGGGGACCCAGTACTTC.